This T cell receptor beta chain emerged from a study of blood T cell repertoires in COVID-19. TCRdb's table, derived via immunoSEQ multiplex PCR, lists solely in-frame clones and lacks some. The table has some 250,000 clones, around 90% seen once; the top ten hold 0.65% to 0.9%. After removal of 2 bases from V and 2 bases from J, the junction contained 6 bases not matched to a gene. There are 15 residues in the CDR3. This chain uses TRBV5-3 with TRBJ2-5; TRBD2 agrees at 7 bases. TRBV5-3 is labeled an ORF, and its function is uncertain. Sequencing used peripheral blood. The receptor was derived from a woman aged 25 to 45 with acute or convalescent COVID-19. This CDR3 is CARSLLGTKQETQYF. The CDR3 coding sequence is TGTGCCAGAAGCTTACTCGGGACTAAACAAGAGACCCAGTACTTC.